This T cell receptor (beta chain) was captured in a study of T cell responses to AZD1222 COVID-19 vaccine. As to this clone: Its antigen is not identified.

The CDR3 is made up of 14 amino acids. Germline V gene data show CDR1 as LNHDA and CDR2 as SQIVND (reference sequence). V gave up 2 bases and J gave up 2 bases, with 7 bases separating them. Study outcomes and limitations: Among those given AZD1222, only six were seropositive at baseline. The study found vaccine-associated CD4 TCRs spanning spike, dominant at 160-218 and 743-854. Donors were chiefly white British, with a greater number of females, and clonal diversity was perhaps underestimated.

Clones were sequenced by immunoSEQ multiplex PCR, and TCRdb holds only the in-frame ones, with some missing. The table includes fewer than 90,000 clones, roughly 87% detected once. Sequencing was performed on peripheral blood, taken on day 0 of AZD1222 vaccination. The clonotype was recovered from an adult in good health. The chain links TRBV19 to TRBJ2-1; D uncertain. CDR3 amino acids: CASSIQNTYNEQFF. The CDR3 DNA reads as TGTGCCAGTAGTATACAGAACACCTACAATGAGCAGTTCTTC.